The clone carrying this T cell receptor (beta chain) has a handful of counts. Its antigen is not identified. Building the TCR beta libraries relied on iRepertoire HTBI primers, and CDR3 regions underwent Arm-PCR. TCRdb analysed the multiplex PCR reads with MiXCR anew, one entry per CDR3 protein. This table holds 500,000 to 700,000 distinct CDR3 sequences, about 30% found once. This CDR3 has 15 residues. CDR1 is MNHNS, CDR2 SASEGT, per germline. The V and J ends lost 5 bases and 1 base respectively, with 14 bases between them. The record originates from a study of regulatory T cells in long-lasting Graves disease. The study's findings and limits: Persistent patients had a count of shared public clonotypes (over 2,500) that exceeded that of new patients (approximately 1,000). It was peripheral blood alone, not thyroid tissue, that was studied.

The time point was: persistent/refractory GD, antithyroid drugs over 5 years with positive TRAb. Extracted PBMC RNA gave rise to the TCR library. The sample in question was peripheral blood mononuclear cells (PBMCs), obtained when the disease was refractory, from a patient treated with antithyroid drugs. The TCR sequence derives from a female donor with Graves disease. The rearrangement uses TRBV6-1 and TRBJ1-2; a weak D match, TRBD1 (6 bases). CDR3 in amino acids: CASSRTEGDNYGYTF. As DNA, the CDR3 is TGTGCCAGCAGTCGGACAGAAGGGGATAACTATGGCTACACCTTC.